The subject of this entry is one T cell receptor beta chain. As yet, its antigen is unknown. This record comes from a study of T cells in Graves' hyperthyroidism and ophthalmopathy. Turning to the study itself: Peripheral blood sampling occurred at initial diagnosis, before any treatment.

Points from the study as a whole: Patients with ophthalmopathy were separated from those with stable hyperthyroidism by a 13 V-J model.

CDR3 size: 15 residues. Trimming stripped 0 bases from V and 6 bases from J, with 15 bases between. From germline, CDR1 is SGHRS and CDR2 YFSETQ. Thyroid ultrasound and orbital computed tomography, with clinical symptoms and serum thyroxine and TRAb, informed diagnoses. Authors of the study amplified TCR beta CDR3 regions from RNA transcripts. The study used the HTBI primer set for a first-round RT-PCR of the TCR CDR3. MiXCR, applied by TCRdb to the multiplex PCR reads, yields one record per CDR3 protein. The repertoire holds about 580,000 distinct CDR3 sequences, about 15% seen once, with approximately 5.7% in the top ten.

Sequencing was performed on blood. The origin of this receptor is a woman aged 25 to 39 with Graves' hyperthyroidism that later progressed to Graves' ophthalmopathy. This sequence joins TRBV5-1 and TRBJ1-1; perhaps TRBD1 as D (5 bases). As DNA, the CDR3 is TGCGCCAGCAGCTTGGGGCAGGTGGGGGGTGCTGAAGCTTTCTTT. Encoded protein: CASSLGQVGGAEAFF.